The rows below give T cell receptor beta chains drawn from one sample of a study of cytomegalovirus exposure and HLA in healthy donors. Sequencing was performed with immunoSEQ multiplex PCR; in TCRdb, only in-frame clones are kept and a portion is missing. Of about 200,000 clones detected, about 78% appear once; the ten largest clones hold about 3.8%. Material for sequencing was PBMCs. These receptors originate from a male donor in good health and CMV-seronegative. The CDR3 runs from the conserved cysteine through the conserved F or W. A D gene is named only where the DNA matches it firmly. Not every row has a clone size; where given, it reads once, few, many or a size class.

j_call v_call cdr3_length clone_size d_call cdr3_nt cdr3_aa
TRBJ1-5 TRBV6-6 13 . . TGTGCCAGCAGCCAGATTAGCAATCAGCCCCAGCATTTT CASSQISNQPQHF
TRBJ1-1 TRBV7-9 13 once . TGTTCCAGCAGCTTGGGGGGGAACACTGAAGCTTTCTTT CSSSLGGNTEAFF
TRBJ2-1 TRBV6-5 12 once . TGTGCCGTAGGGGGAGAGGCGAATGAGCAGTTCTTC CAVGGEANEQFF
TRBJ2-7 TRBV19 14 . TRBD2 TGTGCCAGTAGTCGAAAGCGGGACGCCTACGAGCAGTACTTC CASSRKRDAYEQYF
TRBJ1-1 TRBV29-1 12 . . TGCAGCGCCGACAAGATGAACACTGAAGCTTTCTTT CSADKMNTEAFF
TRBJ2-1 TRBV6-5 13 . TRBD2 TGTGCCAGCAGTCCCCGGCTTGGGACTAGCGAGTTCTTC CASSPRLGTSEFF
TRBJ2-3 TRBV6-1 13 . . TGTGCCAGCCTGGGGGGTCCCAAAGATACGCAGTATTTT CASLGGPKDTQYF
TRBJ2-7 TRBV19 15 . TRBD1 TGTGCCAGTAGTACCGACAGGGCCTGGGGTTATGAGCAGTACTTC CASSTDRAWGYEQYF
TRBJ1-6 TRBV9 14 . . TGTGCCAGCAGCGTTTCCAAAGCAAATTCACCCCTCCACTTT CASSVSKANSPLHF
TRBJ2-7 TRBV10-3 15 . . TGTGCCATCAGCGGGGAGTCAACTCACAACTACGAGCAGTACTTC CAISGESTHNYEQYF
TRBJ1-4 TRBV27 15 . . TGTGCCAGCAGTTTAAAGCGGGGGCTCGGTGAAAAACTGTTTTTT CASSLKRGLGEKLFF
TRBJ2-2 TRBV19 14 once TRBD2 TGTGCCAGTAGACTAGCGGGAGGGGCCGGGGAGCTGTTTTTT CASRLAGGAGELFF
TRBJ1-2 TRBV6-6 14 . TRBD1 TGTGCCAGCAGTTACCTTGGACAGGGCGATGGCTACACCTTC CASSYLGQGDGYTF
TRBJ2-1 TRBV7-8 15 once . TGTGCCAGCAGCTTACCCCCGGGTAGGAGGAATGAGCAGTTCTTC CASSLPPGRRNEQFF
TRBJ2-1 TRBV29-1 16 . TRBD2 TGCAGCGTTCGTAGGGCGGGAGGACCTTCCTACAATGAGCAGTTCTTC CSVRRAGGPSYNEQFF
TRBJ2-5 TRBV7-3 15 . . TGTGCCAGCAGCTTAACGATGGCAGGTGCGGAGACCCAGTACTTC CASSLTMAGAETQYF
TRBJ2-7 TRBV5-1 12 . . TGCGCCAGCAGCTTGGGAGGGTACGAGCAGTACTTC CASSLGGYEQYF
TRBJ2-7 TRBV25-1 13 once . TGTGCCAGCAGTGAGGCCCCCACCTACGAGCAGTACTTC CASSEAPTYEQYF
TRBJ1-1 TRBV29-1 11 . . TGCACGGGGCGGGGAAACACTGAAGCTTTCTTT CTGRGNTEAFF
TRBJ1-2 TRBV28 13 . . TGTGCCAGCAGTTTAGGAACCGAGGCTGGCTACACCTTC CASSLGTEAGYTF
TRBJ1-1 TRBV19 15 once . TGTGCCAGTAGTATAGGGTTGAACAGGGCCACTGAAGCTTTCTTT CASSIGLNRATEAFF
TRBJ2-1 TRBV6-4 15 few . TGTGCCAGCTCATTAGCGCTAAGCTCCTACAATGAGCAGTTCTTC CASSLALSSYNEQFF
TRBJ1-5 TRBV25-1 15 . . TGTGCCAGCAGTGATTCATCCGAGGAGGTACAGCCCCAGCATTTT CASSDSSEEVQPQHF
TRBJ2-3 TRBV27 16 . . TGTGCCAGCAGTTTGACTAGTCGACCAAGCACAGATACGCAGTATTTT CASSLTSRPSTDTQYF
TRBJ1-1 TRBV5-1 17 few TRBD1 TGCGCCAGCAGCTTGGGAGAAAAAACAGGGGTGAACACTGAAGCTTTCTTT CASSLGEKTGVNTEAFF
TRBJ2-7 TRBV19 15 . TRBD2 TGTGCCAGTAGTCCCCTAGCGGGAGGGCCTGGCGAGCAGTACTTC CASSPLAGGPGEQYF
TRBJ2-6 TRBV28 17 . TRBD1 TGTGCCAGCAGGCCCGGTGACAGGGGGTCTGGGGCCAACGTCCTGACTTTC CASRPGDRGSGANVLTF
TRBJ2-2 TRBV7-8 15 . . TGTGCCAGCAGCTTAGGGGCCCCCAACACCGGGGAGCTGTTTTTT CASSLGAPNTGELFF
TRBJ2-4 TRBV18 15 . . TGTGCCAGCTCACCACCGGGGGCAGGGATGAACATTCAGTACTTC CASSPPGAGMNIQYF
TRBJ2-1 TRBV19 17 . TRBD2 TGTGCCAGTAGCCCGGCACTAGCGTCGAGCTCCTACAATGAGCAGTTCTTC CASSPALASSSYNEQFF
TRBJ2-2 TRBV28 15 . . TGTGCCAGCAGAATAGACTCTAGGTGGACCGGGGAGCTGTTTTTT CASRIDSRWTGELFF
TRBJ1-1 TRBV9 13 . . TGTGCCAGCAGCGAGAGTACAGGGCAGGAAGCTTTCTTT CASSESTGQEAFF
TRBJ1-3 TRBV18 16 few . TGTGCCAGCTCACCAAATGGGGGGGCGTCTGGAAACACCATATATTTT CASSPNGGASGNTIYF
TRBJ1-6 TRBV7-9 14 . . TGTGCCAGCAGCTTACGGGGGTCTAATTCACCCCTCCACTTT CASSLRGSNSPLHF
TRBJ1-3 TRBV10-3 13 . . TGTGCCATCAGTGGCGGGGGAGGAAACACCATATATTTT CAISGGGGNTIYF
TRBJ1-4 TRBV28 12 . TRBD1 TGTGCCAGCAGATGGGACAGGGAAAAACTGTTTTTT CASRWDREKLFF
TRBJ2-1 TRBV19 17 . TRBD2 TGTGCCAGTAGCTTTAGGGTGGGACTAGCGGGCTTCAATGAGCAGTTCTTC CASSFRVGLAGFNEQFF
TRBJ2-4 TRBV27 15 . . TGTGCCAGCAGTTCGACAGTCTTAGCCAAAAACATTCAGTACTTC CASSSTVLAKNIQYF
TRBJ2-7 TRBV6-6 15 . TRBD1 TGTGCCAGCAGTCCGGGACAGGGGGTTTCCTACGAGCAGTACTTC CASSPGQGVSYEQYF
TRBJ2-7 TRBV18 15 . . TGTGCCAGCTCACCAACCGGGACTGGACCCTACGAGCAGTACTTC CASSPTGTGPYEQYF
TRBJ2-3 TRBV7-9 13 . . TGTGCCAGCAGCTTCCCAGGGGTAGATACGCAGTATTTT CASSFPGVDTQYF
TRBJ2-1 TRBV7-8 15 . . TGTGCCAGCACCCTCACGAGGAGCTCCTACAATGAGCAGTTCTTC CASTLTRSSYNEQFF
TRBJ2-2 TRBV5-1 19 . TRBD1 TGCGCCAGCAGCTTGTCGGGGCAGGGGGCGTGGGCGAACACCGGGGAGCTGTTTTTT CASSLSGQGAWANTGELFF
TRBJ2-7 TRBV29-1 16 . TRBD1 TGCAGCGTTGCGGACAGGGGGAGACTCGGGAACTACGAGCAGTACTTC CSVADRGRLGNYEQYF
TRBJ2-7 TRBV18 17 . . TGTGCCAGCTCACCCGCCGAAAGGCTAGCGAGTACCTACGAGCAGTACTTC CASSPAERLASTYEQYF
TRBJ1-4 TRBV5-5 17 . TRBD1 TGTGCCAGCAGCGGACAGGGGGCTCCCCTAACTAATGAAAAACTGTTTTTT CASSGQGAPLTNEKLFF
TRBJ2-7 TRBV5-4 13 . . TGTGCCGCCCGCCGGGACTCCTTCTACGAGCAGTACTTC CAARRDSFYEQYF
TRBJ1-1 TRBV5-1 15 . . TGCGCCAGCAGCTTGGGCCACATTCTGAACACTGAAGCTTTCTTT CASSLGHILNTEAFF
TRBJ2-7 TRBV4-1 16 once TRBD2 TGCGCCAGCAGCCAAGGACTAGCGGCACCCTACTACGAGCAGTACTTC CASSQGLAAPYYEQYF
TRBJ2-1 TRBV18 17 few . TGTGCCAGCTCACCACCTTTTGGACACGACTCCTACAATGAGCAGTTCTTC CASSPPFGHDSYNEQFF
TRBJ2-3 TRBV5-1 18 . TRBD2 TGCGCCAGCAGCTTGTCGACTAGCGGGGGGGGATCCTCAGATACGCAGTATTTT CASSLSTSGGGSSDTQYF
TRBJ1-1 TRBV13 15 . TRBD1 TGTGCCAGCAGCCCACGACAGGGAAGGGGCACTGAAGCTTTCTTT CASSPRQGRGTEAFF
TRBJ2-5 TRBV27 11 . . TGTGCCAGCAGTTTCCGGGAGACCCAGTACTTC CASSFRETQYF